A selection of T cell receptor beta chains follows, all from one sample in a study of T-cell reconstitution after alpha-beta-depleted transplantation in children. Using its own MiXCR run on the PCR reads, TCRdb lists one record per CDR3 protein. The profile shows around 480,000 distinct CDR3 sequences, 30% to 35% of them singletons. The specimen comprised PBMCs from the stem cell graft donor, sampled from the stem cell graft. All receptors derive from a human donor who donated a stem cell graft to a child with aplastic anemia. Both conserved end residues are part of each CDR3. Each record gives: CDR3 DNA, CDR3 protein, V gene, clone size, D gene, J gene. The D gene is left open where the match is weak. The size entry is marked missing in some rows and otherwise reads once, few, many or a size class.

CDR3 DNA: TGTGCCTCTTCCTGGGGGGGCTATCAGCCCCAGCATTTT
CDR3 protein: CASSWGGYQPQHF
V gene: TRBV30
clone size: few
D gene: NA
J gene: TRBJ1-5

CDR3 DNA: TGCGCCAGCAGCCCAACGAACGGGAATTCACCCCTCCACTTT
CDR3 protein: CASSPTNGNSPLHF
V gene: TRBV5-1
clone size: NA
D gene: NA
J gene: TRBJ1-6

CDR3 DNA: TGTGCCAGCTCACTGCTAACGACGGACGTCTTGAACACTGAAGCTTTCTTT
CDR3 protein: CASSLLTTDVLNTEAFF
V gene: TRBV18
clone size: NA
D gene: NA
J gene: TRBJ1-1

CDR3 DNA: TGTGCCAGCAGCTTAGTACGGGACAGAGGTTCCAATGAGCAGTTCTTC
CDR3 protein: CASSLVRDRGSNEQFF
V gene: TRBV7-6
clone size: few
D gene: TRBD1
J gene: TRBJ2-1

CDR3 DNA: TGTGCCAGCAGCTCGTCTAGCGGGGGAAGCTCCTACAATGAGCAGTTCTTC
CDR3 protein: CASSSSSGGSSYNEQFF
V gene: TRBV7-2
clone size: few
D gene: TRBD2
J gene: TRBJ2-1

CDR3 DNA: TGTGCCAGCAGTTTCCTCGGAGGGAGCTCCTACGAGCAGTACTTC
CDR3 protein: CASSFLGGSSYEQYF
V gene: TRBV28
clone size: NA
D gene: NA
J gene: TRBJ2-7

CDR3 DNA: TGTGCCATCAGTGAGTCACAGGGGGGCAGCTCCTACAATGAGCAGTTCTTC
CDR3 protein: CAISESQGGSSYNEQFF
V gene: TRBV10-3
clone size: NA
D gene: TRBD1
J gene: TRBJ2-1

CDR3 DNA: TGTGCCAGCAGTGAAGGAACCGCCTACAATGAGCAGTTCTTC
CDR3 protein: CASSEGTAYNEQFF
V gene: TRBV6-1
clone size: few
D gene: NA
J gene: TRBJ2-1

CDR3 DNA: TGTGCCAGCAGCTTAGATCGGACAGTGAACACTGAAGCTTTCTTT
CDR3 protein: CASSLDRTVNTEAFF
V gene: TRBV11-3
clone size: few
D gene: NA
J gene: TRBJ1-1

CDR3 DNA: TGTGCCAGCTTCCTTAGGGCGGGGTGGAATGAGCAGTTCTTC
CDR3 protein: CASFLRAGWNEQFF
V gene: TRBV12-3/TRBV12-4
clone size: NA
D gene: NA
J gene: TRBJ2-1

CDR3 DNA: TGCAGTGCCCCCCTCCCAGGGGGCTCGAGCAATCAGCCCCAGCATTTT
CDR3 protein: CSAPLPGGSSNQPQHF
V gene: TRBV20-1
clone size: NA
D gene: TRBD1
J gene: TRBJ1-5

CDR3 DNA: TGTGCCAGCAGCACGTGGACAGGGGGACTCCTCGGGGAGCTGTTTTTT
CDR3 protein: CASSTWTGGLLGELFF
V gene: TRBV9
clone size: NA
D gene: TRBD1
J gene: TRBJ2-2

CDR3 DNA: TGTGCCAGCAGTGACAGGGCGGGAGGTACAACCGGGGAGCTGTTTTTT
CDR3 protein: CASSDRAGGTTGELFF
V gene: TRBV2
clone size: NA
D gene: TRBD2
J gene: TRBJ2-2

CDR3 DNA: TGCGCCAGCAGCTTGGCCGGTAGCGGGGCCTACAATGAGCAGTTCTTC
CDR3 protein: CASSLAGSGAYNEQFF
V gene: TRBV5-1
clone size: NA
D gene: TRBD2
J gene: TRBJ2-1

CDR3 DNA: TGTGCCAGCAGTTCTGCGGGGGTAGGCACTGAAGCTTTCTTT
CDR3 protein: CASSSAGVGTEAFF
V gene: TRBV6-2/TRBV6-3
clone size: NA
D gene: NA
J gene: TRBJ1-1

CDR3 DNA: TGTGCCAGCAGTGATATGGACAGTCCGCTGTTTTTT
CDR3 protein: CASSDMDSPLFF
V gene: TRBV2
clone size: NA
D gene: NA
J gene: TRBJ1-4